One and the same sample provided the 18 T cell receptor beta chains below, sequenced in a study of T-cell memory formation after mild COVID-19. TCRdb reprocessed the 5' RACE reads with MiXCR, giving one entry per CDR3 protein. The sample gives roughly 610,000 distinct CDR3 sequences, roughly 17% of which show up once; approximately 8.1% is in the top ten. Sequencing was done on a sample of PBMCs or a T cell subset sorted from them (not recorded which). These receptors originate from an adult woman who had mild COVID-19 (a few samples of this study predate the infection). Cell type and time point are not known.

CDR3 protein: CASSPWETPNYGYTF. CDR3 DNA sequence: TGTGCCAGCAGCCCCTGGGAGACCCCTAACTATGGCTACACCTTC. The rearrangement joins TRBV7-9 to TRBJ1-2; D is undetermined. Germline CDR1 and CDR2: SEHNR and FQNEAQ (reference sequence). V was pared by 5 bases and J by 0 bases, with 13 bases between. The CDR3 is made up of 15 amino acids.

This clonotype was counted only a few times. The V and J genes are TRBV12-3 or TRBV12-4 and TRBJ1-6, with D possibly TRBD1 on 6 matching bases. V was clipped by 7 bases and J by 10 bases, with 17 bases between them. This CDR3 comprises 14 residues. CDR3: CASTARGAGSPLHF. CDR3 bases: TGTGCCAGCACAGCACGGGGGGCGGGGTCACCCCTCCACTTT.

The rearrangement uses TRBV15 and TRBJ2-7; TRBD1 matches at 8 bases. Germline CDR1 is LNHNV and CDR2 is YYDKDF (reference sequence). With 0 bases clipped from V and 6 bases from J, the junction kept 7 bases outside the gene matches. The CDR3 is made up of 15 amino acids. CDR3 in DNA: TGTGCCACCAGCAGAGATCGGGGGACAGGAGGCGAGCAGTACTTC. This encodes CATSRDRGTGGEQYF.

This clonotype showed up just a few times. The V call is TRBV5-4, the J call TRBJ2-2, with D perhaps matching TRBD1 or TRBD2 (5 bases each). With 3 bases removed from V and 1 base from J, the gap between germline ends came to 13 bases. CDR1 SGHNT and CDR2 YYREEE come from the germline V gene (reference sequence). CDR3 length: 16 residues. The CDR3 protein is CASSSPEGRNTGELFF. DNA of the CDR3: TGTGCCAGCAGCTCGCCCGAGGGGAGGAACACCGGGGAGCTGTTTTTT.

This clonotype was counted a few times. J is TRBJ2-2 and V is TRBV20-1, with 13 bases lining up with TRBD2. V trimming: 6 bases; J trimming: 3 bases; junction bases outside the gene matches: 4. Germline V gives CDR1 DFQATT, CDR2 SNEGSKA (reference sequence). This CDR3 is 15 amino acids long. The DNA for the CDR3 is TGCAGTGCCAAAGGACTAGCGGGAGACACCGGGGAGCTGTTTTTT. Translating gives CSAKGLAGDTGELFF.

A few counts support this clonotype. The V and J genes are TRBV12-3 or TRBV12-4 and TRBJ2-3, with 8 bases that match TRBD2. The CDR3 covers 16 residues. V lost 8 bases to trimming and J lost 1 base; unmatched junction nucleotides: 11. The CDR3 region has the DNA TGTGCCAGCCATCCCCTAGCGGGCCGGGGCACAGATACGCAGTATTTT. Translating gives CASHPLAGRGTDTQYF.

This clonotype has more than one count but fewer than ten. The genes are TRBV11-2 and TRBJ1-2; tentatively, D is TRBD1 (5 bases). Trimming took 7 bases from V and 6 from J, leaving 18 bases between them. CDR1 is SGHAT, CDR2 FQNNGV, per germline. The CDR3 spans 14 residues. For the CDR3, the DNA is TGTGCCAGCACCCCAAGGGCAGGGTGGGATGGCTACACCTTC. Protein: CASTPRAGWDGYTF.

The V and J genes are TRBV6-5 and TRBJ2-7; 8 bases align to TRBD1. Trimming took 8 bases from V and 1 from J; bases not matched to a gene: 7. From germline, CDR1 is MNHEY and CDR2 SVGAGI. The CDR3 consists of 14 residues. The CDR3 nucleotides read TGTGCCAGCCGGCGGACAGGGATTTCCTACGAGCAGTACTTC. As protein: CASRRTGISYEQYF.

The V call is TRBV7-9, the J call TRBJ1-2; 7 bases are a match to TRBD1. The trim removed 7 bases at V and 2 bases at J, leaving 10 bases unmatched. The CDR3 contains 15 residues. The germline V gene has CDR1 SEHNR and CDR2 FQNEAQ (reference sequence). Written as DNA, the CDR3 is TGTGCCAGCACCCTCTTCCGGACAGGAAACTATGGCTACACCTTC. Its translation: CASTLFRTGNYGYTF.

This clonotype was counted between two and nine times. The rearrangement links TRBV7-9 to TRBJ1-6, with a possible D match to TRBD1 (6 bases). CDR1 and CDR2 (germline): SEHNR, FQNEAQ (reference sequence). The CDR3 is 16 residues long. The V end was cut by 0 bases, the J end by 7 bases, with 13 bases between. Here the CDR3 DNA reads TGTGCCAGCAGCTTAGCGGTGACAGGTGAAAATTCACCCCTCCACTTT. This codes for CASSLAVTGENSPLHF.

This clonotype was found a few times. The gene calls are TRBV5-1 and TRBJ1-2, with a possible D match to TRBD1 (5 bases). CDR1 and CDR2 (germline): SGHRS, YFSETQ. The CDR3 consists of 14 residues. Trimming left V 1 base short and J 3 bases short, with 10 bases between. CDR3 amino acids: CASSLRQPHYGYTF. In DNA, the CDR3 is TGCGCCAGCAGCTTGAGACAGCCCCACTATGGCTACACCTTC.

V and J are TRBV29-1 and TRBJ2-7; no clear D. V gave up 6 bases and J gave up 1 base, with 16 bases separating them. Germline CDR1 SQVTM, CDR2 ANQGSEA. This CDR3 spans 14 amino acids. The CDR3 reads CSVNLSRQSYEQYF. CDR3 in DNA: TGCAGCGTCAACCTTAGCAGACAATCCTACGAGCAGTACTTC.

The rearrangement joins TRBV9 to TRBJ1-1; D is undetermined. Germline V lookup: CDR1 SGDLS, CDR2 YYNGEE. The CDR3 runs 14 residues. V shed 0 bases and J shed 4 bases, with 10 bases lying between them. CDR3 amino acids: CASSVAQKGTEAFF. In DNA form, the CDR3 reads TGTGCCAGCAGCGTAGCACAGAAGGGCACTGAAGCTTTCTTT.

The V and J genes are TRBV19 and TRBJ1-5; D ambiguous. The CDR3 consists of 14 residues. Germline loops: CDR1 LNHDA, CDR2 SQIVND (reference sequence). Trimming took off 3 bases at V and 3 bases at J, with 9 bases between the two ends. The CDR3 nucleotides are TGTGCCAGTAGTATTGAGGGAAACAATCAGCCCCAGCATTTT. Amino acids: CASSIEGNNQPQHF.

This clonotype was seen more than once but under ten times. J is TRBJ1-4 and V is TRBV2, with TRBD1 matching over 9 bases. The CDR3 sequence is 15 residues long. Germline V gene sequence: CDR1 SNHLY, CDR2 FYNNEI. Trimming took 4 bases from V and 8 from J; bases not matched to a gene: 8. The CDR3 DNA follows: TGTGCCAGCAGTGTGATTGGGACAGGGAACGAAAAACTGTTTTTT. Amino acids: CASSVIGTGNEKLFF.

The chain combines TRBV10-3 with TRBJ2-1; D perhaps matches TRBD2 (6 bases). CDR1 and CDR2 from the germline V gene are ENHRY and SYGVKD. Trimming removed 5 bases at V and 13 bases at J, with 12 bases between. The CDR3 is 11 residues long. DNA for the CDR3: TGTGCCATCAGTCGGGACTCGCTTCAGTTCTTC. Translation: CAISRDSLQFF.

CDR3 nucleotides: TGTGCCATCACCGGGACAGGGGTCGAGCAGTACTTC. This codes for CAITGTGVEQYF. This chain joins TRBV10-3 and TRBJ2-7; TRBD1 aligns across 10 bases. Germline V gene lookup returns CDR1 ENHRY and CDR2 SYGVKD. The junction had 3 bases not matched to a gene; V was cut back by 7 bases and J by 6 bases. The CDR3 has 12 residues.

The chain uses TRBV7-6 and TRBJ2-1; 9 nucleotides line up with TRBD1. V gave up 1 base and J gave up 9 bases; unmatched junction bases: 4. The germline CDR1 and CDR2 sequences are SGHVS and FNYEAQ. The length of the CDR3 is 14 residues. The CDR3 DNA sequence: TGTGCCAGCAGCTTAGACAGGGGGCCGGGTGAGCAGTTCTTC. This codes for CASSLDRGPGEQFF. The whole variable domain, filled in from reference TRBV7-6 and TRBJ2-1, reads GAGVSQSPRYKVTKRGQDVALRCDPISGHVSLYWYRQALGQGPEFLTYFNYEAQQDKSGLPNDRFSAERPEGSISTLTIQRTEQRDSAMYRCASSLDRGPGEQFFGPGTRLTVL.